Following are 9 T cell receptor beta chains from one sample sequenced in a study of CD8+CD57+ T cells in acquired aplastic anemia (dated by TCRdb to the late 2010s). Patients chosen for sequencing had shown expansion of CD8+CD57+ cells by flow cytometry. Sequencing used an Illumina HiSeq 2000. Genomic DNA was used as template for profiling of TCR beta VDJ combinations and CDR3 sequences. TCRdb handled the public reads itself, with Q25 trimming in fastp and clone calling in MiXCR, and kept productive beta chains. CDR3 protein sequences are deduplicated, and each keeps its most common genes and DNA. This sample holds under 500,000 distinct CDR3 sequences; around 30% were observed only once. The ten top clones hold 0.8% to 0.85% of the sample. The sequenced sample consisted of sorted CD4+, CD8+, or CD8+CD57+ T cells (not recorded which) from PBMCs. These receptors were collected from a human donor with aplastic anemia.

A single count supports this clonotype. The chain employs TRBV29-1 and TRBJ1-3; D uncertain. The CDR3 totals 13 residues. Germline CDR1 reads SQVTM; CDR2 reads ANQGSEA. Trimming took 6 bases from V and 0 from J, leaving 9 bases between them. The CDR3 loop reads CSVSGVSGNTIYF. CDR3 DNA sequence: TGCAGCGTCTCCGGCGTCTCTGGAAACACCATATATTTT.

At least ten counts were recorded for this clonotype. The J gene is TRBJ1-1, the V gene TRBV10-2; no definite D call. The length of the CDR3 is 12 residues. The V gene lost 2 bases and the J gene lost 7 bases, with 8 bases spanning the gap. Germline V gene lookup returns CDR1 WSHSY and CDR2 SAAADI. CDR3 in amino acids: CASSEGFGEAFF. CDR3 nucleotide sequence: TGCGCCAGCAGTGAGGGGTTTGGTGAAGCTTTCTTT.

The table lists this clonotype with a few counts. The chain has TRBV20-1 and TRBJ2-1, with 11 bases matching TRBD2. CDR1 and CDR2 (germline): DFQATT, SNEGSKA (reference sequence). CDR3 length: 16 residues. After removal of 3 bases from V and 5 bases from J, the junction contained 9 bases not matched to a gene. The CDR3 is CSASPASGRTDNEQFF. CDR3 DNA sequence: TGCAGTGCTAGCCCTGCTAGCGGGAGGACGGACAATGAGCAGTTCTTC.

There are many counts of this clonotype. The chain links TRBV7-2 to TRBJ2-7, with D uncertain. CDR3 length: 13 residues. CDR1 and CDR2 from the germline V gene are SGHTA and FQGNSA. The V gene lost 1 base and the J gene lost 7 bases, with 11 bases spanning the gap. DNA for the CDR3: TGTGCCAGCAGCTTAGGTATCGCGTTGGAGCAGTACTTC. Its translation: CASSLGIALEQYF.

This clonotype was counted ten times or more. The CDR3 sequence is CASSMVGRHQPQHF. CDR3 sequence (DNA): TGTGCCAGTAGTATGGTTGGCAGGCATCAGCCCCAGCATTTT. This sequence joins TRBV19 and TRBJ1-5; no firm D call. The CDR3 runs to 14 residues. Looked up from germline, CDR1 is LNHDA and CDR2 is SQIVND (reference sequence). Trimming removed 3 bases at V and 5 bases at J, with 11 bases between.

The chain has TRBV12-3 or TRBV12-4 and TRBJ2-3; weak D call: TRBD1 (6 bases). The CDR3 spans 14 residues. Trimming cost V 3 bases and J 8 bases, with 15 bases left between them. CDR3 sequence: CASSFSNRAGTQYF. In nucleotides, the CDR3 is TGTGCCAGCAGTTTTTCCAACAGGGCCGGTACGCAGTATTTT.

In its sample, this clonotype was seen a few times. A read error is possible here, since a much larger clone lies one base away. The chain combines TRBV6-1 with TRBJ1-2, with a weak D call TRBD1 (5 bases). Germline CDR1 reads MNHNS; CDR2 reads SASEGT. The CDR3 sequence is 12 residues long. In DNA form, the CDR3 reads TGTGCCAGCAGGAATCAGGGTGGTGGCTACGCCTTC. Translating it yields CASRNQGGGYAF.

Turning to this clonotype: Being one base from a much bigger clone, this may be a read error. The gene calls are TRBV20-1 and TRBJ2-7; D possibly corresponds to TRBD2 (6 bases). Trimming removed 0 bases from V and 4 bases from J, with 16 bases in between. The CDR3 runs 15 residues. Germline V gene sequence: CDR1 DFQATT, CDR2 SNEGSKA (reference sequence). CDR3 region: CSAREGGRGNYEQYF. The CDR3 DNA reads as TGCAGTGCTAGAGAGGGTGGGCGGGGAAATTACGAGCAGTACTTC.

On this clonotype: A much larger clone differs by one base, so this may be a read error. Likely a read error: the CDR3 ends without its conserved phenylalanine or tryptophan. The chain employs TRBV20-1 and TRBJ1-6; unclear D gene. Looked up from germline, CDR1 is DFQATT and CDR2 is SNEGSKA (reference sequence). V lost 3 bases and J lost 5, with 14 bases in between. The CDR3 totals 15 residues. CDR3 in DNA: TGCAGTGCTAGGGTTGTTGGCAGTAATAATTCACCCCTCCACCTT. Translated: CSARVVGSNNSPLHL.